The 14 T cell receptor beta chains in this list originate from one sample, sequenced in a study of Ad26.COV2.S vaccination and SARS-CoV-2 variants. Described treatment: 19 received Ad26.COV2.S at low or high dose, single or two shots; several received placebo; per-sample allocation not given. It was on day 63 after the first vaccine or placebo injection that samples were taken. Method: immunoSEQ multiplex PCR; TCRdb's copy keeps in-frame clones and lacks some. The data show about 410,000 clones, approximately 92% seen once. The sample consisted of peripheral blood, taken in a trial of Ad26.COV2.S vaccine versus placebo. The receptors were gathered from a person aged 18 to 59 who received the Ad26.COV2.S COVID-19 vaccine or a placebo.

This clone was picked up one time. The gene calls are TRBV7-9 and TRBJ2-2; D may correspond to TRBD1 or TRBD2 (5 bases each). This CDR3 has 15 residues. V lost 11 bases and J lost 5, with 21 bases in between. Germline CDR1 is SEHNR and CDR2 is FQNEAQ (reference sequence). This CDR3 reads CAPSTGTSGTGELFF. CDR3 nucleotides: TGTGCCCCTTCCACCGGGACCTCGGGGACCGGGGAGCTGTTTTTT.

The rearrangement joins TRBV19 to TRBJ1-5; 8 bases are shared with TRBD1. The CDR3 runs to 12 residues. The ends lost 11 bases at V and 4 bases at J; junction bases unmatched: 4. The germline CDR1 and CDR2 sequences are LNHDA and SQIVND (reference sequence). For the CDR3, the DNA is TGTGCCTCCCGGACAGGGAATCAGCCCCAGCATTTT. This translates into CASRTGNQPQHF.

V is TRBV5-6 and J is TRBJ1-5; D is unclear. The CDR3 has 17 residues. Germline loops: CDR1 SGHDT, CDR2 YYEEEE. V was trimmed by 1 base and J by 1 base, leaving 15 bases between them. The CDR3 region has the DNA TGTGCCAGCAGCTTGAGTACCGCCCGGTGGAGCAATCAGCCCCAGCATTTT. The encoded protein is CASSLSTARWSNQPQHF.

The gene calls are TRBV20-1 and TRBJ2-7; D unclear. Trimming took off 3 bases at V and 0 bases at J, with 12 bases between the two ends. The CDR3 has 14 amino acids. In germline, CDR1 is DFQATT, CDR2 SNEGSKA (reference sequence). The CDR3 sequence: CSASTGENSYEQYF. In nucleotides, the CDR3 is TGCAGTGCTAGTACGGGCGAAAACTCCTACGAGCAGTACTTC.

The chain combines TRBV12-3 or TRBV12-4 with TRBJ1-5; D is perhaps TRBD1 (5 bases). This CDR3 region has 13 residues. With 2 bases removed from V and 7 bases from J, the gap between germline ends came to 9 bases. CDR3 bases: TGTGCCAGCAGTTTAACAGGAGCCCAGCCCCAGCATTTT. Its translation is CASSLTGAQPQHF.

V is TRBV2 and J is TRBJ1-6, with a possible D match to TRBD1 (6 bases). The V gene lost 4 bases and the J gene lost 6 bases, with 10 bases spanning the gap. The length of the CDR3 is 14 residues. Germline values: CDR1 SNHLY, CDR2 FYNNEI. The CDR3 sequence: CASSGGGGNSPLHF. CDR3 in DNA: TGTGCCAGCAGTGGAGGGGGAGGTAATTCACCCCTCCACTTT.

This clone was seen a handful of times. This rearrangement joins TRBV7-2 to TRBJ2-7; no reliable D call. The CDR3 runs to 14 residues. Germline V gene data show CDR1 as SGHTA and CDR2 as FQGNSA. V lost 5 bases to trimming and J lost 7 bases, with 18 bases between them. CDR3 nucleotide sequence: TGTGCCAGCAGCCTTATTATTCCCGCCGGGGAGCAGTACTTC. Its protein product is CASSLIIPAGEQYF. Full variable domain (outside the CDR3, taken from reference TRBV7-2 and TRBJ2-7): GAGVSQSPSNKVTEKGKDVELRCDPISGHTALYWYRQSLGQGLEFLIYFQGNSAPDKSGLPSDRFSAERTGGSVSTLTIQRTQQEDSAVYLCASSLIIPAGEQYFGPGTRLTVT.

The chain is built from TRBV30 and TRBJ2-3; either TRBD1 or TRBD2 may supply D (6 bases each). Trimming stripped 3 bases from V and 6 bases from J, with 13 bases between. The CDR3 covers 13 residues. Germline V gives CDR1 GTSNPN, CDR2 SVGIG (reference sequence). The chain's CDR3 is CAWRGGLVDTQYF. CDR3 nucleotide sequence: TGTGCCTGGAGAGGGGGGCTCGTTGATACGCAGTATTTT.

V and J are TRBV13 and TRBJ2-1; D may be TRBD1 (6 bases). This CDR3 is 13 amino acids long. Per germline, CDR1 PRHDT and CDR2 FYEKMQ (reference sequence). V shed 5 bases and J shed 12 bases, with 17 bases lying between them. CDR3 sequence: CASSDDSYRVQFF. CDR3 DNA sequence: TGTGCCAGCAGCGACGACAGCTACAGGGTGCAGTTCTTC.

CDR3 in DNA: TGTGCCAGCGTCACATACCCCGGTCGTCCTCAGTGGGAGCAGTTCTTC. As protein: CASVTYPGRPQWEQFF. The genes are TRBV7-2 and TRBJ2-1; unclear D gene. Germline loops: CDR1 SGHTA, CDR2 FQGNSA. There are 16 residues in the CDR3. V dropped 8 bases and J dropped 10 bases, with 27 bases sitting between them.

The chain carries TRBV9 and TRBJ2-7, with D maybe TRBD2 (7 bases). The length of the CDR3 is 15 residues. Germline V lookup: CDR1 SGDLS, CDR2 YYNGEE. Trimming left V 0 bases short and J 4 bases short, with 14 bases between. As DNA, the CDR3 is TGTGCCAGCAGCGTAGGGTCAGGGGAGGGTTACGAGCAGTACTTC. As protein: CASSVGSGEGYEQYF.

J is TRBJ2-7 and V is TRBV11-2, with 10 bases that match TRBD1. V gave up 5 bases and J gave up 0 bases; unmatched junction bases: 4. The CDR3 has 15 residues. Per germline, CDR1 SGHAT and CDR2 FQNNGV. CDR3 protein: CASSMGQGSSYEQYF. DNA for the CDR3: TGTGCCAGCAGCATGGGACAGGGGTCCTCCTACGAGCAGTACTTC. Full variable domain (missing parts from reference TRBV11-2 and TRBJ2-7): EAGVAQSPRYKIIEKRQSVAFWCNPISGHATLYWYQQILGQGPKLLIQFQNNGVVDDSQLPKDRFSAERLKGVDSTLKIQPAKLEDSAVYLCASSMGQGSSYEQYFGPGTRLTVT.

The J gene is TRBJ1-1, the V gene TRBV11-2; D not resolved. Trimming took 1 base from V and 8 from J, leaving 8 bases between them. The CDR3 consists of 12 residues. From germline, CDR1 is SGHAT and CDR2 FQNNGV. The CDR3 DNA is TGTGCCAGCAGCTTAGGTTCCATAGAAGCTTTCTTT. This codes for CASSLGSIEAFF.

This clone was detected only once. The chain is built from TRBV10-1 and TRBJ2-7; D is uncertain. The ends were cut back, 4 bases at V and 4 bases at J, with 14 bases in the middle. Looked up from germline, CDR1 is WNHNN and CDR2 is SYGVQD (reference sequence). The CDR3 is 14 residues long. The CDR3: CASSGGLSEYEQYF. DNA for the CDR3: TGCGCCAGCAGTGGGGGTCTATCGGAGTACGAGCAGTACTTC.